This T cell receptor beta chain was recorded in a study of blood T cell repertoires in COVID-19. Study information: Sample material is recorded as cDNA or gDNA derived from T cells, B-cell-depleted T cells, or PBMCs.

This clone came up a few times. The V and J ends lost 5 bases and 7 bases, in that order; junction bases with no gene match: 4. The V gene's germline CDR1 is SEHNR and CDR2 FQNEAQ (reference sequence). This CDR3 has 12 residues. In the authors' methods: Estimation of nucleated cell counts relied on the amplification of reference gene primers. Generated by immunoSEQ multiplex PCR, the TCRdb table keeps only in-frame clones and is missing some. V, J and clone size reflect that table, while D and trimming were determined from the DNA. The table includes a few hundred thousand clones, roughly 87% detected once. Recruitment covered roughly 24 US areas and drew participants whose ages spanned roughly 18 to 100 years. Donors of Cohort 3 who recovered were those that had two negative PCRs, clearance, or symptom resolution.

This clonotype was sampled from a woman in her 50s who had recovered from COVID-19. Sequencing was done on a sample of PBMCs or T cells enriched from blood (not recorded which). The J gene is TRBJ1-1, the V gene TRBV7-9, with 7 positions matching TRBD1. The CDR3 DNA reads as TGTGCCAGCAGCAGACAGGGTTTTGAAGCTTTCTTT. Protein: CASSRQGFEAFF.